This T cell receptor beta chain was profiled in a study of cytomegalovirus exposure and HLA in healthy donors. PCR was performed using 60 Vbeta and 13 Jbeta primers. Generated by immunoSEQ multiplex PCR, the TCRdb table keeps only in-frame clones and is missing some. The table has 100,000 to 150,000 clones, roughly 88% seen once. Points from the study as a whole: Analysis was carried out at a later point, and it linked a missense DCLRE1C variant to TCR beta V- and J-gene trimming. Across all donors, roughly uniform sequencing depth was an assumption of the presence/absence analyses.

With respect to this clone: The antigen remains unidentified.

Trimming removed 7 bases from V and 8 bases from J; junction bases left unmatched: 13. The length of the CDR3 is 13 residues. From germline, CDR1 is SQVTM and CDR2 ANQGSEA. Sample: PBMCs. The V gene is TRBV29-1, the J gene TRBJ1-1; 7 bases align to TRBD1. The TCR comes from a man over 45 in good health and CMV-seronegative. Here the CDR3 DNA reads TGCAGCGCCCAACTTGAGGTGGACAGGGAAGCTTTCTTT. Translating gives CSAQLEVDREAFF.